These 18 T cell receptor beta chains were all obtained from the same sample, sequenced in a study of blood T cell repertoires in COVID-19. Assay used: immunoSEQ multiplex PCR; TCRdb lists only in-frame clones, some missing. Of approximately 50,000 clones in the sample, almost 95% were seen once. The sample comprised peripheral blood. Receptor source: a man in his fifties or sixties with active COVID-19.

The rearrangement uses TRBV28 and TRBJ2-7; 8 nucleotides match TRBD2. Trimming at V came to 5 bases and at J to 6 bases, leaving 6 bases not matched to a gene. The CDR3 length is 13 residues. Germline V gene lookup returns CDR1 MDHEN and CDR2 SYDVKM. CDR3 nucleotides: TGTGCCAGCAGTCCCACTGCGGGGGGCGAGCAGTACTTC. Protein: CASSPTAGGEQYF.

V gene TRBV2 combines with J gene TRBJ2-2; 7 bases agree with TRBD1. The ends lost 1 base at V and 0 bases at J; junction bases unmatched: 5. The CDR3 extends over 17 amino acids. Germline V gene lookup returns CDR1 SNHLY and CDR2 FYNNEI. CDR3 sequence: CASSEERQGSNTGELFF. The CDR3 bases are TGTGCCAGCAGTGAAGAGAGACAGGGTTCGAACACCGGGGAGCTGTTTTTT.

This clone came up once. The rearrangement uses TRBV5-6 and TRBJ1-2, with 9 bases that match TRBD1. Unmatched junction bases numbered 4, after V lost 0 bases and J lost 13 bases. This CDR3 is 12 amino acids long. The V gene's germline CDR1 is SGHDT and CDR2 YYEEEE. The CDR3 sequence is CASSLADRGPTF. The CDR3 coding sequence is TGTGCCAGCAGCTTGGCGGACAGGGGTCCCACCTTC. Complete variable domain (other parts from reference TRBV5-6 and TRBJ1-2): DAGVTQSPTHLIKTRGQQVTLRCSPKSGHDTVSWYQQALGQGPQFIFQYYEEEERQRGNFPDRFSGHQFPNYSSELNVNALLLGDSALYLCASSLADRGPTFGSGTRLTVV.

This CDR3 reads CAISTGQGNTEAFF. In DNA form, the CDR3 reads TGTGCCATCAGTACTGGACAGGGGAACACTGAAGCTTTCTTT. The gene calls are TRBV10-3 and TRBJ1-1, with 8 positions matching TRBD1. Unmatched junction bases numbered 3, after V lost 5 bases and J lost 1 base. The CDR3 consists of 14 residues. The germline CDR1 and CDR2 sequences are ENHRY and SYGVKD.

This clone occurred once. The rearrangement uses TRBV5-4 and TRBJ2-7, with a possible D match to TRBD2 (5 bases). Germline CDR1 reads SGHNT; CDR2 reads YYREEE (reference sequence). The CDR3 has 16 amino acids. Trimming cost V 4 bases and J 1 base, with 18 bases left between them. This CDR3 is CASSPNLGRTSYEQYF. The CDR3 nucleotides read TGTGCCAGCAGCCCGAACCTAGGACGGACTTCCTACGAGCAGTACTTC. Full variable domain (remainder filled in from reference TRBV5-4 and TRBJ2-7): ETGVTQSPTHLIKTRGQQVTLRCSSQSGHNTVSWYQQALGQGPQFIFQYYREEENGRGNFPPRFSGLQFPNYSSELNVNALELDDSALYLCASSPNLGRTSYEQYFGPGTRLTVT.

The chain joins TRBV3-1 (or the pseudogene TRBV3-2) to TRBJ1-6; D is unresolved. This CDR3 comprises 14 residues. CDR1 LGHDT and CDR2 YNNKEL come from the germline V gene (reference sequence). V lost 0 bases and J 5 bases, leaving 5 bases between the germline ends. The DNA of the CDR3 is TGTGCCAGCAGCCAAGAACAGAATAATTCACCCCTCCACTTT. Translating it yields CASSQEQNNSPLHF.

The V and J genes are TRBV7-8 and TRBJ2-5; TRBD2 agrees at 8 bases. The CDR3 is 17 residues long. V lost 1 base to trimming and J lost 5 bases; unmatched junction nucleotides: 12. Germline lookup yields CDR1 SGHVS and CDR2 FQNEAQ. The CDR3 reads CASSLGFSGGPRETQYF. The CDR3, as DNA: TGTGCCAGCAGCTTAGGGTTCTCGGGAGGGCCTCGGGAGACCCAGTACTTC.

This chain connects TRBV6-5 to TRBJ1-1; 8 positions match TRBD1. CDR1 MNHEY and CDR2 SVGAGI come from the germline V gene. V lost 6 bases and J lost 1; bases outside the gene matches: 1. This CDR3 is 13 amino acids long. The CDR3 reads CASRGTGNTEAFF. The CDR3, as DNA: TGTGCCAGCAGGGGGACAGGGAACACTGAAGCTTTCTTT.

The V gene is TRBV27, the J gene TRBJ2-3; possible D gene TRBD2, 5 bases. The V end lost 6 bases, the J end lost 2 bases, and 12 bases lay between the germline ends. The CDR3 covers 14 residues. Germline V gene lookup returns CDR1 MNHEY and CDR2 SMNVEV (reference sequence). This CDR3 is CASRASRDTDTQYF. DNA for the CDR3: TGTGCCAGCAGAGCTAGCCGGGACACAGATACGCAGTATTTT.

The rearrangement joins TRBV7-8 to TRBJ2-7; 10 positions match TRBD1. The CDR3 consists of 17 residues. Germline V lookup: CDR1 SGHVS, CDR2 FQNEAQ. The ends lost 4 bases at V and 2 bases at J; junction bases unmatched: 11. The CDR3 nucleotides are TGTGCCAGCAGCTCCACGGTACGGGACAGGGGCACCTACGAGCAGTACTTC. This encodes CASSSTVRDRGTYEQYF. Variable domain in full (rest from reference TRBV7-8 and TRBJ2-7): GAGVSQSPRYKVAKRGQDVALRCDPISGHVSLFWYQQALGQGPEFLTYFQNEAQLDKSGLPSDRFFAERPEGSVSTLKIQRTQQEDSAVYLCASSSTVRDRGTYEQYFGPGTRLTVT.

This clone was observed a single time. The V call is TRBV9, the J call TRBJ1-1; D is ambiguous. V was pared by 1 base and J by 1 base, with 11 bases between. This CDR3 is built from 15 residues. Germline values: CDR1 SGDLS, CDR2 YYNGEE. For the CDR3, the DNA is TGTGCCAGCAGCGTAAACGGGTATCGGAACACTGAAGCTTTCTTT. The encoded protein is CASSVNGYRNTEAFF.

A single count supports this clone. The chain recombines TRBV15 with TRBJ1-5; tentatively, D is TRBD1 (5 bases). This CDR3 spans 15 amino acids. V lost 5 bases and J lost 1, with 12 bases in between. Germline V gives CDR1 LNHNV, CDR2 YYDKDF (reference sequence). CDR3 sequence (DNA): TGTGCCACCAGCCCGGGGGGGGGAAGCAATCAGCCCCAGCATTTT. Protein: CATSPGGGSNQPQHF.

The gene calls are TRBV28 and TRBJ1-1; D unresolved. Deletions cut 1 base from V and 4 bases from J, with 4 bases between. The CDR3 length is 12 residues. The germline V gene has CDR1 MDHEN and CDR2 SYDVKM. This CDR3 reads CASSLLSTEAFF. Written as DNA, the CDR3 is TGTGCCAGCAGTTTATTGAGCACTGAAGCTTTCTTT. Variable domain in full (rest from reference TRBV28 and TRBJ1-1): DVKVTQSSRYLVKRTGEKVFLECVQDMDHENMFWYRQDPGLGLRLIYFSYDVKMKEKGDIPEGYSVSREKKERFSLILESASTNQTSMYLCASSLLSTEAFFGQGTRLTVV.

J is TRBJ2-3 and V is TRBV4-1; unclear D gene. There are 16 residues in the CDR3. Germline-derived CDR1 and CDR2 are MGHRA and YSYEKL. V was clipped by 0 bases and J by 0 bases, with 10 bases between them. In DNA, the CDR3 is TGCGCCAGCAGCCAAGATGTTACAGTTAGCACAGATACGCAGTATTTT. Its translation: CASSQDVTVSTDTQYF.

The J gene is TRBJ1-1, the V gene TRBV28, with D unresolved. The V end lost 6 bases, the J end lost 8 bases, and 10 bases lay between the germline ends. Germline V gene data show CDR1 as MDHEN and CDR2 as SYDVKM. This CDR3 spans 11 amino acids. Here the CDR3 reads CASRLRREAFF. In DNA form, the CDR3 reads TGTGCCAGCAGGCTCAGGAGGGAAGCTTTCTTT.

The CDR3 spells CASSLSGEEQYF. The CDR3 bases are TGTGCCAGCAGCTTATCCGGAGAGGAGCAGTACTTC. J is TRBJ2-7 and V is TRBV7-9; D uncertain. Germline-derived CDR1 and CDR2 are SEHNR and FQNEAQ (reference sequence). The length of the CDR3 is 12 residues. With 2 bases removed from V and 7 bases from J, the gap between germline ends came to 9 bases.

V usage is TRBV11-1 and J usage is TRBJ2-7; the D gene is possibly TRBD1 (6 bases). The CDR3 has 14 amino acids. Germline V CDR1 and CDR2: SGHAT, FQDESV (reference sequence). The V end lost 5 bases, the J end lost 4 bases, and 15 bases lay between the germline ends. CDR3 bases: TGTGCCAGCAGCACGGGACACCTACTATACGAGCAGTACTTC. This sequence encodes CASSTGHLLYEQYF.

CDR3 DNA: TGCGCCAGCAGCCAAGCGGTAGCGGCCTCCTACGAGCAGTACTTC. This encodes CASSQAVAASYEQYF. The V call is TRBV4-3, the J call TRBJ2-7; maybe TRBD2 (6 bases). Per germline, CDR1 LGHNA and CDR2 YSLEER. With 1 base removed from V and 0 bases from J, the gap between germline ends came to 10 bases. The CDR3 runs to 15 residues.